The rows below give T cell receptor beta chains drawn from one sample of a study of cytomegalovirus exposure and HLA in healthy donors. Method: immunoSEQ multiplex PCR; TCRdb's copy keeps in-frame clones and lacks some. The data show about 87,000 clones, with under 80% seen just once and approximately 20% held by the top ten. The source material was PBMCs. Source of these receptors: a man under 40 in good health and CMV-seropositive. Each CDR3 is given with its conserved first and last residue. A D gene is named only where the DNA matches it firmly. Not all rows give a size; the values are once, few, many and, for expanded clones, a class.

>.|TRBV30|TRBD1|12|TRBJ2-7
CAGRTGGYEQYF
TGTGCCGGACGGACAGGGGGCTACGAGCAGTACTTC
>once|TRBV10-1|.|11|TRBJ1-5
CASTTNQPQHF
TGCGCCAGCACTACCAATCAGCCCCAGCATTTT
>once|TRBV6-4|.|13|TRBJ1-1
CASSTHRNTEAFF
TGTGCCAGCAGTACCCACAGGAACACTGAAGCTTTCTTT
>few|TRBV5-6|TRBD2|17|TRBJ2-5
CASSLLTSGRGQETQYF
TGTGCCAGCAGCTTGTTAACTAGCGGGAGGGGGCAAGAGACCCAGTACTTC
>.|TRBV27|TRBD1|12|TRBJ1-2
CASRPTGEGYTF
TGTGCCAGCAGACCAACAGGGGAAGGCTACACCTTC
>.|TRBV23-1|TRBD1|15|TRBJ1-5
CASSRSGQGNQPQHF
TGCGCCAGCAGTCGGTCGGGACAGGGGAATCAGCCCCAGCATTTT
>.|TRBV28|TRBD1|16|TRBJ2-7
CASSFTGVASIYEQYF
TGTGCCAGCAGTTTCACAGGGGTGGCGAGTATATACGAGCAGTACTTC
>.|TRBV27|.|16|TRBJ2-3
CASSSPGSTGTDTQYF
TGTGCCAGCAGCTCACCAGGGTCTACTGGCACAGATACGCAGTATTTT
>once|TRBV9|TRBD1|15|TRBJ1-1
CASSAGTGDDTEAFF
TGTGCCAGCAGCGCTGGGACAGGGGACGACACTGAAGCTTTCTTT
>.|TRBV7-8|.|15|TRBJ2-7
CASSLVRGQAYEQYF
TGTGCCAGCAGCTTGGTAAGGGGCCAGGCCTACGAGCAGTACTTC
>.|TRBV7-6|.|15|TRBJ1-4
CASSLAGGVDEKLFF
TGTGCCAGCAGCTTAGCAGGGGGAGTAGATGAAAAACTGTTTTTT
>.|TRBV7-8|.|15|TRBJ2-7
CASSEQKLATYEQYF
TGTGCCAGCAGCGAGCAAAAGCTCGCCACCTACGAGCAGTACTTC
>.|TRBV18|TRBD1|16|TRBJ2-1
CASSPPNRGRADEQFF
TGTGCCAGCTCACCGCCTAACAGGGGGCGCGCAGATGAGCAGTTCTTC
>few|TRBV27|.|11|TRBJ1-1
CATFGRGLAFF
TGTGCCACCTTTGGGAGGGGTTTAGCTTTCTTT
>.|TRBV7-2|.|14|TRBJ2-7
CASSPRRLTYEQYF
TGTGCCAGCAGCCCCCGCAGATTAACCTACGAGCAGTACTTC
>.|TRBV27|.|15|TRBJ1-5
CASSEHRDNNQPQHF
TGTGCCAGCAGTGAACACCGGGACAACAATCAGCCCCAGCATTTT
>.|TRBV28|.|15|TRBJ1-4
CASSLSRATNEKLFF
TGTGCCAGCAGTCTTTCCAGGGCGACTAATGAAAAACTGTTTTTT
>.|TRBV5-1|TRBD1|15|TRBJ1-1
CASSSNRGGATEAFF
TGCGCCAGCAGCTCAAACAGGGGTGGGGCCACTGAAGCTTTCTTT
>once|TRBV7-9|.|14|TRBJ1-1
CASSPPTGNTEAFF
TGTGCCAGCAGCCCCCCGACAGGGAACACTGAAGCTTTCTTT
>few|TRBV6-1|.|13|TRBJ1-1
CASSEFRRLEAFF
TGTGCCAGCAGTGAATTTCGTCGACTTGAAGCTTTCTTT
>.|TRBV6-5|.|13|TRBJ1-5
CASSQTGGQPQHF
TGTGCCAGCAGCCAAACGGGAGGTCAGCCCCAGCATTTT
>.|TRBV19|.|15|TRBJ1-2
CASSLGLGGDYGYTF
TGTGCCAGTAGTCTCGGCCTTGGAGGGGACTATGGCTACACCTTC
>once|TRBV7-8|.|16|TRBJ2-2
CASSSSSGVITGELFF
.
>once|TRBV12-5|TRBD2|19|TRBJ2-1
CASLNPGTSGTVHPDEQFF
TGTGCTAGCCTAAACCCCGGGACTAGCGGGACGGTGCACCCGGATGAGCAGTTCTTC
>.|TRBV6-6|.|13|TRBJ2-3
CASLREQRDTQYF
TGTGCCAGCTTACGGGAGCAAAGAGATACGCAGTATTTT
>.|TRBV9|.|13|TRBJ1-5
CASSVEGSAPQHF
TGTGCCAGCAGCGTAGAAGGGAGTGCGCCCCAGCATTTT
>.|TRBV11-3|.|12|TRBJ2-1
CASSLTSNEQFF
TGTGCCAGCAGTCTGACTAGCAATGAGCAGTTCTTC
>once|TRBV2|TRBD1|14|TRBJ2-5
CASSQDRGAETQYF
TGTGCCAGCAGCCAAGACAGGGGGGCAGAGACCCAGTACTTC
>.|TRBV5-4|.|15|TRBJ1-2
CASSFGQGAQRTPAF
.
>.|TRBV5-1|TRBD2|16|TRBJ2-7
CASSFPTGGTSYEQYF
TGCGCCAGCAGCTTTCCCACGGGGGGGACTTCCTACGAGCAGTACTTC
>.|TRBV10-1|TRBD1|17|TRBJ2-3
CASSDREQGSSTDTQYF
TGCGCCAGCAGCGATCGGGAACAGGGGTCAAGCACAGATACGCAGTATTTT
>.|TRBV29-1|.|14|TRBJ1-1
CSVELNGGFTEAFF
TGCAGCGTTGAATTGAATGGAGGGTTCACTGAAGCTTTCTTT
>.|TRBV7-7|TRBD1|13|TRBJ1-5
CASGQGNLQPQHF
TGTGCCAGCGGACAGGGGAATCTTCAGCCCCAGCATTTT
>once|TRBV5-4|.|16|TRBJ2-1
CAGSPGGTGTYNEQFF
TGTGCCGGCAGCCCTGGCGGGACGGGAACCTACAATGAGCAGTTCTTC
>.|TRBV5-1|.|14|TRBJ2-5
CASSLGLKEETQYF
TGCGCCAGCAGCTTGGGACTGAAGGAGGAGACCCAGTACTTC
>once|TRBV5-1|.|16|TRBJ2-2
CASRLTSGTNTGELFF
TGCGCCAGCAGATTGACGAGCGGTACGAACACCGGGGAGCTGTTTTTT
>.|TRBV5-1|TRBD1|14|TRBJ1-1
CASSFGQGASEAFF
TGCGCCAGCAGTTTCGGACAGGGGGCGTCTGAAGCTTTCTTT
>medium-sized|TRBV7-2|TRBD2|15|TRBJ2-7
CASRHAGTTHNEQYF
TGTGCCAGCAGACACGCCGGGACTACTCACAACGAGCAGTACTTC
>once|TRBV5-4|.|14|TRBJ1-1
CASSADRTALEAFF
TGTGCCAGCAGCGCGGACCGGACAGCCCTTGAAGCTTTCTTT
>.|TRBV10-3|.|14|TRBJ1-1
CAIGGDTMNTEAFF
TGTGCCATCGGGGGCGATACTATGAACACTGAAGCTTTCTTT
>.|TRBV7-8|TRBD1|15|TRBJ1-6
CASSSGGQAHSPLHF
TGTGCCAGCAGTTCAGGGGGGCAGGCCCATTCACCCCTCCACTTT
>few|TRBV18|.|14|TRBJ1-1
CASSPRTEGSEAFF
TGTGCCAGCTCACCACGGACAGAGGGGTCTGAAGCTTTCTTT
>.|TRBV4-1|TRBD1|14|TRBJ2-7
CASSHWGQTYEQYF
TGCGCCAGCAGCCACTGGGGACAGACCTACGAGCAGTACTTC
>.|TRBV27|TRBD2|15|TRBJ2-1
CASSSWTSGGNEQFF
TGTGCCAGCAGTTCCTGGACTAGCGGGGGTAATGAGCAGTTCTTC
>.|TRBV6-5|.|14|TRBJ1-2
CASGYRDMAPGYTF
TGTGCCAGCGGGTACAGGGACATGGCCCCTGGCTACACCTTC
>.|TRBV5-1|TRBD2|18|TRBJ2-3
CASSLAAGGNSDPDTQYF
TGCGCCAGCAGCTTGGCAGCGGGGGGAAACTCAGACCCAGATACGCAGTATTTT
>.|TRBV7-3|.|14|TRBJ2-7
CASSLKGGPYEQYF
TGTGCCAGCAGCTTAAAGGGCGGGCCCTACGAGCAGTACTTC
>.|TRBV30|TRBD1|14|TRBJ2-7
CAWSRQGPTYEQYF
TGTGCCTGGAGCCGACAGGGTCCGACCTACGAGCAGTACTTC
>.|TRBV27|.|13|TRBJ1-5
CASSFDSDQPQHF
TGTGCCAGCAGTTTTGACAGCGATCAGCCCCAGCATTTT
>.|TRBV6-5|.|13|TRBJ1-1
CASSSNRATEAFF
TGTGCCAGCAGCTCCAACAGGGCGACTGAAGCTTTCTTT